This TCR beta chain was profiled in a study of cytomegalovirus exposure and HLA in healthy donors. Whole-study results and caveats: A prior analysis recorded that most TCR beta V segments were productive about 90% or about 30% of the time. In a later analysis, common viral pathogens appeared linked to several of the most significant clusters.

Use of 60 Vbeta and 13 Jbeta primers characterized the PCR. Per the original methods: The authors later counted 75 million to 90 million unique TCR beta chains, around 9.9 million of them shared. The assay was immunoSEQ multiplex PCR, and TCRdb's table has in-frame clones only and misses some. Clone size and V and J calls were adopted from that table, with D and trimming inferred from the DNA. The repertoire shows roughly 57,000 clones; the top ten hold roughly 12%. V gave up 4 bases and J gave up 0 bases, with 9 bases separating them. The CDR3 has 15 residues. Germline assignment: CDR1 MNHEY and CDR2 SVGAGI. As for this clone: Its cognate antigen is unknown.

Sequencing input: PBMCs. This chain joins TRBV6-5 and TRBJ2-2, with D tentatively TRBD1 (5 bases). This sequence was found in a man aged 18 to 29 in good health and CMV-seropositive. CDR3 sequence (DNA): TGTGCCAGCAGTTCGCAGGGTACGAACACCGGGGAGCTGTTTTTT. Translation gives CASSSQGTNTGELFF.